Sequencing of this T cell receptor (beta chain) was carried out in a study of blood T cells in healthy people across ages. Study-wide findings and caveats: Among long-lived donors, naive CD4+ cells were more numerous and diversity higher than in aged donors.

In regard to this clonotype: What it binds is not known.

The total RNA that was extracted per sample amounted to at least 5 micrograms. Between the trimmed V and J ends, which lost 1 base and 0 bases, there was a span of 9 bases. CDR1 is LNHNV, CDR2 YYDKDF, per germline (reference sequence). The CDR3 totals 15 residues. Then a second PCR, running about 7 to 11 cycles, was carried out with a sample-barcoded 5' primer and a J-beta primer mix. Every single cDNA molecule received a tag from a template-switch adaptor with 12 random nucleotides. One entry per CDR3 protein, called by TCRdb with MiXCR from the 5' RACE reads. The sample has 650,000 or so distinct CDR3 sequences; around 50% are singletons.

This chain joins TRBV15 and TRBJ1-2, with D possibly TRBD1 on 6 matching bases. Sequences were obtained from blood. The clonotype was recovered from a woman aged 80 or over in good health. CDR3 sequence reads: CATSRVDRTNYGYTF. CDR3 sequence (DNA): TGTGCCACCAGCAGAGTTGACAGGACTAACTATGGCTACACCTTC.